These 16 T cell receptor beta chains were all obtained from the same sample, sequenced in a study of T cells in Graves' hyperthyroidism and ophthalmopathy. From RNA transcripts, TCR beta CDR3 regions were amplified. An initial round of RT-PCR targeting the TCR CDR3 relied on the HTBI primer set. TCRdb reprocessed the multiplex PCR reads with MiXCR, giving one entry per CDR3 protein. Among some 600,000 distinct CDR3 sequences, approximately 15% were seen once, and the ten largest hold more than 4.5%. Input material: blood. These receptors were collected from a woman in her 30s with Graves' hyperthyroidism that later progressed to Graves' ophthalmopathy.

This clonotype was counted at least ten times. The rearrangement uses TRBV6-5 and TRBJ1-6; TRBD1 matches 7 bases. CDR1 MNHEY and CDR2 SVGAGI come from the germline V gene. The CDR3 is 20 amino acids. The ends lost 2 bases at V and 7 bases at J; junction bases unmatched: 20. CDR3 in DNA: TGTGCCAGCAGTTACCTTACTCCCACATCCCGACAGGGTTCAAATTCACCCCTCCACTTT. It yields the protein CASSYLTPTSRQGSNSPLHF.

This clonotype has ten or more counts. The rearrangement joins TRBV10-3 to TRBJ1-2; TRBD1 aligns across 7 bases. The CDR3 has 16 residues. V dropped 3 bases and J dropped 4; count of bases not matched to a gene: 11. CDR1 and CDR2 (germline): ENHRY, SYGVKD. The CDR3 coding sequence is TGTGCCATCAGTGATCCAAAGGGGGCGCAGGGCTATGGCTACACCTTC. As protein: CAISDPKGAQGYGYTF.

The chain joins TRBV7-9 to TRBJ1-2; 7 nucleotides align to TRBD1. CDR3 size: 15 residues. J lost 8 bases, V lost 5 bases, and 14 bases had no gene match. Germline V gives CDR1 SEHNR, CDR2 FQNEAQ (reference sequence). CDR3 DNA sequence: TGTGCCAGCAGCCGAGAAATGGGACAGAGTGGAGGCTACACCTTC. Amino acids: CASSREMGQSGGYTF.

This clonotype appeared many times. V usage is TRBV30 and J usage is TRBJ1-6; TRBD1 matches at 9 bases. Per germline, CDR1 GTSNPN and CDR2 SVGIG (reference sequence). This CDR3 contains 13 residues. V was clipped by 8 bases and J by 7 bases; unmatched bases: 6. The CDR3 sequence: CASRQGGNSPLHF. The CDR3 bases are TGTGCCAGCCGACAGGGGGGCAATTCACCCCTCCACTTT.

This clonotype was detected many times. The chain carries TRBV18 and TRBJ2-1, with TRBD2 matching over 8 bases. The CDR3 totals 17 residues. The V gene end was trimmed by 3 bases and the J gene end by 6 bases; junction bases not matched to a gene: 13. Germline V gene sequence: CDR1 KGHSH, CDR2 LQKENI. The CDR3 DNA is TGTGCCAGCTCACCCACTCCCAACAGCGGGAGTTCCAATGAGCAGTTCTTC. Its translation is CASSPTPNSGSSNEQFF.

The V call is TRBV11-1, the J call TRBJ2-7; 14 positions agree with TRBD2. The CDR3 has 17 residues. J gave up 2 bases and V 4 bases, and 7 bases lay outside the gene matches. Germline CDR1 and CDR2: SGHAT and FQDESV (reference sequence). The CDR3 nucleotides read TGTGCCAGCAGCTCGGACGGGGGACTAGCGGGAGCCTACGAGCAGTACTTC. It encodes CASSSDGGLAGAYEQYF. Looking up the rest from reference TRBV11-1 and TRBJ2-7 gives the full variable domain: EAEVAQSPRYKITEKSQAVAFWCDPISGHATLYWYRQILGQGPELLVQFQDESVVDDSQLPKDRFSAERLKGVDSTLKIQPAELGDSAMYLCASSSDGGLAGAYEQYFGPGTRLTVT.

This clonotype was detected many times. This rearrangement joins TRBV5-1 to TRBJ2-7, with no clear D. V dropped 3 bases and J dropped 7 bases, with 14 bases sitting between them. Germline CDR1 reads SGHRS; CDR2 reads YFSETQ. This CDR3 contains 13 residues. The CDR3 DNA reads TGCGCCAGCAGCTCGTCTCTCGGTGGAGAGCAGTACTTC. This sequence encodes CASSSSLGGEQYF. The full variable domain, completed using reference TRBV5-1 and TRBJ2-7, is KAGVTQTPRYLIKTRGQQVTLSCSPISGHRSVSWYQQTPGQGLQFLFEYFSETQRNKGNFPGRFSGRQFSNSRSEMNVSTLELGDSALYLCASSSSLGGEQYFGPGTRLTVT.

This clonotype has a handful of counts. The chain's CDR3 is CSVGAPSYEQYF. The CDR3 region has the DNA TGCAGCGTTGGAGCCCCATCCTACGAGCAGTACTTC. The V gene is TRBV29-1, the J gene TRBJ2-7; D is uncertain. There are 12 residues in the CDR3. Germline CDR1 reads SQVTM; CDR2 reads ANQGSEA. Between the trimmed V and J ends, which lost 4 bases and 1 base, there was a span of 8 bases.

This clonotype was counted only a few times. The chain combines TRBV19 with TRBJ1-3, with D hard to call. Trimming removed 5 bases from V and 0 bases from J, with 11 bases in between. Per germline, CDR1 LNHDA and CDR2 SQIVND (reference sequence). This CDR3 is 15 amino acids long. This chain's CDR3 is CASSFGSYSGNTIYF. The CDR3 DNA is TGTGCCAGTAGTTTCGGGTCATACTCTGGAAACACCATATATTTT.

With respect to this clonotype: A single base separates this from a much larger clone, so it may be a read error. The V and J genes are TRBV2 and TRBJ1-5; TRBD1 matches 7 bases. V trimming: 7 bases; J trimming: 7 bases; junction bases outside the gene matches: 13. Germline V lookup: CDR1 SNHLY, CDR2 FYNNEI. This CDR3 region has 15 residues. The CDR3 DNA reads TGTGCCAGCAAGGAGGGAGGGGGCATCATACAGCCCCAGCATTTT. Amino acid sequence: CASKEGGGIIQPQHF.

The chain combines TRBV28 with TRBJ1-3; tentative D call: TRBD1 (6 bases). V lost 5 bases to trimming and J lost 4 bases, with 12 bases between them. Germline CDR1 and CDR2: MDHEN and SYDVKM. CDR3 length: 14 amino acids. The CDR3 protein is CASSPPGHGNTIYF. Written as DNA, the CDR3 is TGTGCCAGCAGTCCTCCGGGACACGGAAACACCATATATTTT.

The rearrangement uses TRBV7-9 and TRBJ2-4; D perhaps matches TRBD1 (6 bases). The germline V gene encodes CDR1 SEHNR and CDR2 FQNEAQ (reference sequence). The CDR3 loop spans 17 amino acids. Trimming took off 4 bases at V and 0 bases at J, with 16 bases between the two ends. The CDR3 sequence is CASSSHTGSLAKNIQYF. For the CDR3, the DNA is TGTGCCAGCAGCTCACATACAGGGTCCTTAGCCAAAAACATTCAGTACTTC.

This clonotype was picked up many times. V is TRBV7-9 and J is TRBJ1-1; possible D gene TRBD1, 5 bases. The germline CDR1 and CDR2 sequences are SEHNR and FQNEAQ (reference sequence). The V end was cut by 6 bases, the J end by 2 bases, with 13 bases between. This CDR3 spans 14 amino acids. CDR3 amino acids: CASRDDRRNTEAFF. The CDR3 DNA is TGTGCCAGCAGGGACGACAGAAGAAACACTGAAGCTTTCTTT. The whole variable domain, filled in from reference TRBV7-9 and TRBJ1-1, reads DTGVSQNPRHKITKRGQNVTFRCDPISEHNRLYWYRQTLGQGPEFLTYFQNEAQLEKSRLLSDRFSAERPKGSFSTLEIQRTEQGDSAMYLCASRDDRRNTEAFFGQGTRLTVV.

CDR3 nucleotides: TGTGCCAGCAGCCGAGGACAGGAGTCTGGAAACACCATATATTTT. The encoded protein is CASSRGQESGNTIYF. V is TRBV9 and J is TRBJ1-3; 7 positions agree with TRBD1. The V segment lost 4 bases and the J segment 1 base; nucleotides outside the gene matches: 5. The CDR3 has 15 amino acids. Germline CDR1 reads SGDLS; CDR2 reads YYNGEE.

There are many counts of this clonotype. The chain employs TRBV24-1 and TRBJ2-5; possibly TRBD2 for D (5 bases). The V end was cut by 4 bases, the J end by 5 bases, with 16 bases between. Germline CDR1 reads KGHDR; CDR2 reads SFDVKD. The CDR3 covers 15 residues. The DNA for the CDR3 is TGTGCCACCAGTGACCCCGGGATTCGCGGGGAGACCCAGTACTTC. As protein: CATSDPGIRGETQYF.

This clonotype was seen ten or more times. V usage is TRBV3-1 and J usage is TRBJ2-2; no clear D. With 2 bases removed from V and 2 bases from J, the gap between germline ends came to 6 bases. This CDR3 contains 14 residues. Germline-derived CDR1 and CDR2 are LGHDT and YNNKEL (reference sequence). Here the CDR3 DNA reads TGTGCCAGCAGCCAACGACCAAACACCGGGGAGCTGTTTTTT. This translates into CASSQRPNTGELFF.